This record covers a single TCR beta chain. Its antigen is still unknown. This sample was taken from a study of cytomegalovirus exposure and HLA in healthy donors. Study observations and caveats: The authors later linked a missense DCLRE1C variant to TCR beta V- and J-gene trimming. Several of the most significant clusters appeared linked to common viral pathogens, based on a later analysis.

With 60 Vbeta and 13 Jbeta primers, the PCR was carried out. The method was immunoSEQ multiplex PCR; TCRdb's version includes in-frame clones alone and lacks a portion of them. The sample carries about 200,000 clones, roughly 74% recorded once. The sequencing sample was made of PBMCs. The source is a young woman in good health and CMV-seronegative.

The CDR3 DNA sequence: TGTGCCAGCAGCTCAGAAAGCAGGGGGTCTGGAAACACCATATATTTT. Encoded protein: CASSSESRGSGNTIYF. The chain has TRBV7-9 and TRBJ1-3, with 7 nucleotides matching TRBD1. V lost 4 bases to trimming and J lost 1 base; unmatched junction nucleotides: 7. The CDR3 totals 16 residues. Germline values: CDR1 SEHNR, CDR2 FQNEAQ (reference sequence).